One and the same sample provided the 24 T cell receptor beta chains below, sequenced in a study of T cells in localized non-small cell lung cancer. The assay was immunoSEQ multiplex PCR, and TCRdb's table has in-frame clones only and misses some. The sample consists of some 1,400 clones, roughly 22% of them appearing once. Sequenced material: lung tumor tissue, taken before any cancer treatment. These receptors came from a female donor over 55 with stage II squamous cell lung carcinoma.

This clone came up a few times. As DNA, the CDR3 is TGTGCCACGATGATGCAGCGGGGAGAGACCCAGTACTTC. It encodes CATMMQRGETQYF. The chain has TRBV6-8 and TRBJ2-5; 7 nucleotides line up with TRBD2. Losses at the gene ends were 10 bases for V and 4 bases for J; bases not matched to a gene: 9. From germline, CDR1 is MNHGY and CDR2 SAAAGT. This CDR3 comprises 13 residues.

The chain joins TRBV30 to TRBJ2-3, with D perhaps assigned TRBD1 or TRBD2 (5 bases each). The V end was cut by 5 bases, the J end by 0 bases, with 9 bases between. CDR3 length equals 13 residues. Per germline, CDR1 GTSNPN and CDR2 SVGIG (reference sequence). CDR3: CAWQGASTDTQYF. As DNA, the CDR3 is TGTGCCTGGCAGGGAGCTAGCACAGATACGCAGTATTTT.

This sequence joins TRBV9 and TRBJ1-1; 12 nucleotides line up with TRBD1. Germline CDR1 is SGDLS and CDR2 is YYNGEE. Trimming took 4 bases from V and 1 from J; bases not matched to a gene: 11. This CDR3 contains 18 residues. CDR3 loop: CASSSRPGTGGWNTEAFF. The CDR3 DNA is TGTGCCAGCAGCTCACGTCCCGGGACAGGGGGCTGGAACACTGAAGCTTTCTTT. Full variable domain (missing parts from reference TRBV9 and TRBJ1-1): DSGVTQTPKHLITATGQRVTLRCSPRSGDLSVYWYQQSLDQGLQFLIQYYNGEERAKGNILERFSAQQFPDLHSELNLSSLELGDSALYFCASSSRPGTGGWNTEAFFGQGTRLTVV.

This clone was seen a handful of times. The chain carries TRBV9 and TRBJ1-1, with 8 bases matching TRBD1. Germline lookup yields CDR1 SGDLS and CDR2 YYNGEE. The CDR3 spans 12 residues. The trim removed 2 bases at V and 8 bases at J, leaving 2 bases unmatched. CDR3 amino acids: CASSVGQGEAFF. The CDR3 bases are TGTGCCAGCAGCGTTGGACAGGGCGAAGCTTTCTTT.

V usage is TRBV9 and J usage is TRBJ1-5; D is undetermined. Germline CDR1 SGDLS, CDR2 YYNGEE. This CDR3 has 13 residues. V lost 2 bases and J lost 9, with 12 bases in between. CDR3 DNA sequence: TGTGCCAGCAGCGTTAACTCGGTCTCGCCCCAGCATTTT. As protein: CASSVNSVSPQHF.

The chain recombines TRBV19 with TRBJ2-3; TRBD2 agrees at 12 bases. The CDR3 contains 16 residues. V shed 4 bases and J 3 bases; nucleotides not matched to a gene: 5. The germline V gene has CDR1 LNHDA and CDR2 SQIVND (reference sequence). CDR3 sequence: CASSTRTSGKTDTQYF. The CDR3 DNA follows: TGTGCCAGTAGTACTCGGACTAGCGGGAAGACAGATACGCAGTATTTT.

The genes are TRBV18 and TRBJ2-5, with a tentative D call TRBD1 (5 bases). Germline assignment: CDR1 KGHSH and CDR2 LQKENI. The length of the CDR3 is 16 residues. Trimming stripped 0 bases from V and 1 base from J, with 12 bases between. The CDR3 reads CASSPPIRQSQETQYF. The CDR3 DNA reads as TGTGCCAGCTCACCACCGATCAGACAGAGCCAAGAGACCCAGTACTTC.

This clone was counted only a few times. The chain couples TRBV9 to TRBJ2-3; D might be TRBD2 (6 bases). The V gene's germline CDR1 is SGDLS and CDR2 YYNGEE. The length of the CDR3 is 15 residues. V was trimmed by 3 bases and J by 6 bases, leaving 17 bases between them. The CDR3: CASSGGTGVLDTQYF. The CDR3 region has the DNA TGTGCCAGCAGCGGAGGGACTGGGGTCTTGGATACGCAGTATTTT.

V gene TRBV4-1 combines with J gene TRBJ2-7; the D gene is possibly TRBD1 (5 bases). The V gene's germline CDR1 is MGHRA and CDR2 YSYEKL. The CDR3 covers 16 residues. V gave up 3 bases and J gave up 6 bases, with 21 bases separating them. CDR3 loop: CASSQLKRQTQSEQYV. As DNA, the CDR3 is TGCGCCAGCAGCCAGCTGAAACGACAGACCCAATCCGAGCAGTACGTC.

V is TRBV6-8 and J is TRBJ2-2, with TRBD1 identical over 12 bases. The CDR3 extends over 20 amino acids. Germline V gene lookup returns CDR1 MNHGY and CDR2 SAAAGT. The V gene end was trimmed by 5 bases and the J gene end by 3 bases; junction bases not matched to a gene: 16. The CDR3 DNA sequence: TGTGCCAGCAGTCTCCGTATGCCCGGGACAGGGGGCTGGGACACCGGGGAGCTGTTTTTT. Translating it yields CASSLRMPGTGGWDTGELFF.

V gene TRBV6-7 combines with J gene TRBJ1-5; 8 positions match TRBD1. TRBV6-7 qualifies as an ORF whose function is uncertain. V shed 4 bases, J shed 3 bases, and the junction held 5 bases outside the gene matches. This CDR3 region has 15 residues. The CDR3 region is CASSWGRGHNQPQHF. DNA of the CDR3: TGTGCCAGCAGTTGGGGCAGGGGGCACAATCAGCCCCAGCATTTT.

This clone is termed medium-sized. V gene TRBV7-2 combines with J gene TRBJ2-3, with TRBD2 as a possible D gene (5 bases). V lost 2 bases and J 8 bases, leaving 11 bases between the germline ends. The CDR3 loop spans 13 amino acids. Germline lookup yields CDR1 SGHTA and CDR2 FQGNSA. The CDR3: CASSLNEGVTQYF. The CDR3 DNA sequence: TGTGCCAGCAGCTTAAACGAGGGAGTTACGCAGTATTTT.

The V and J genes are TRBV6-8 and TRBJ2-3; D uncertain. Germline V gene data show CDR1 as MNHGY and CDR2 as SAAAGT. V was trimmed by 10 bases and J by 0 bases, leaving 20 bases between them. This CDR3 spans 16 amino acids. The DNA for the CDR3 is TGTGCCATCATTTCGACCAGCCCTCCTAGCACAGATACGCAGTATTTT. Translating gives CAIISTSPPSTDTQYF.

The chain recombines TRBV15 with TRBJ1-6; D is unclear. The CDR3 runs to 18 residues. V dropped 0 bases and J dropped 0 bases, with 12 bases sitting between them. Germline CDR1 LNHNV, CDR2 YYDKDF (reference sequence). CDR3: CATSRDPAASSYNSPLHF. The CDR3 nucleotides are TGTGCCACCAGCAGAGATCCCGCGGCAAGCTCCTATAATTCACCCCTCCACTTT.

This clone was picked up a small number of times. The genes are TRBV6-8 and TRBJ1-4; 7 positions agree with TRBD1. Germline CDR1 MNHGY, CDR2 SAAAGT. J was trimmed by 11 bases and V by 9 bases; bases with no gene match: 9. This CDR3 region has 12 residues. As DNA, the CDR3 is TGTGCCAGGGGGGACAGCTCGGGTAAACTGTTTTTT. This sequence encodes CARGDSSGKLFF.

There are a few counts of this clone. The chain joins TRBV6-8 to TRBJ1-2; no reliable D call. V lost 10 bases and J lost 1, with 10 bases in between. The CDR3 spans 12 residues. CDR1 is MNHGY, CDR2 SAAAGT, per germline. The CDR3 is CATSSVNYGYTF. The CDR3, as DNA: TGTGCCACCTCGTCGGTTAACTATGGCTACACCTTC.

By proportion, this clone is large. This rearrangement joins TRBV9 to TRBJ1-5; D is uncertain. Looked up from germline, CDR1 is SGDLS and CDR2 is YYNGEE. Trimming removed 5 bases at V and 1 base at J, with 13 bases between. The length of the CDR3 is 15 residues. In DNA, the CDR3 is TGTGCCAGCAGTGTAATGGGAGTGAGCAATCAGCCCCAGCATTTT. Residues: CASSVMGVSNQPQHF.

The rearrangement uses TRBV10-2 and TRBJ2-1; perhaps D is TRBD1 or TRBD2 (6 bases each). CDR3 length equals 14 residues. CDR1 and CDR2 from the germline V gene are WSHSY and SAAADI. V was trimmed by 4 bases and J by 7 bases, leaving 14 bases between them. DNA of the CDR3: TGCGCCAGCAGTGGTCGGGGGCAAGCAAATGAGCAGTTCTTC. Protein: CASSGRGQANEQFF.

CDR3 sequence reads: CTALGQVTSGNTIYF. The CDR3 DNA reads as TGCACCGCTCTGGGACAGGTAACCTCTGGAAACACCATATATTTT. The rearrangement joins TRBV4-1 to TRBJ1-3; 8 bases agree with TRBD1. This CDR3 has 15 residues. CDR1 and CDR2 from the germline V gene are MGHRA and YSYEKL.

The CDR3 sequence is CASRDSGGAGETQYF. The DNA of the CDR3 is TGTGCCAGCAGGGACTCTGGGGGGGCAGGGGAGACCCAGTACTTC. V is TRBV6-8 and J is TRBJ2-5; possible D gene TRBD2, 7 bases. CDR1 and CDR2 (germline): MNHGY, SAAAGT. This CDR3 is 15 amino acids long. V lost 6 bases, J lost 5 bases, and 19 bases lay in between.

This clone was detected a few times. The rearrangement uses TRBV29-1 and TRBJ1-5; D gene ambiguous. CDR1 and CDR2 (germline): SQVTM, ANQGSEA. This CDR3 spans 13 amino acids. Between the trimmed V and J ends, which lost 5 bases and 4 bases, there was a span of 12 bases. As DNA, the CDR3 is TGCAGCGTTTTACTGGACGGGAATCAGCCCCAGCATTTT. This encodes CSVLLDGNQPQHF. Full variable domain (rest looked up from reference TRBV29-1 and TRBJ1-5): SAVISQKPSRDICQRGTSLTIQCQVDSQVTMMFWYRQQPGQSLTLIATANQGSEATYESGFVIDKFPISRPNLTFSTLTVSNMSPEDSSIYLCSVLLDGNQPQHFGDGTRLSIL.

The J gene is TRBJ2-7, the V gene TRBV6-8, with 8 bases fitting TRBD2. Germline-derived CDR1 and CDR2 are MNHGY and SAAAGT. The junction had 7 bases not matched to a gene; V was cut back by 5 bases and J by 1 base. This CDR3 comprises 15 residues. The CDR3 nucleotides are TGTGCCAGCAGTGTCGGCCGGGAGGGGTCCTACGAGCAGTACGTC. Amino acid sequence: CASSVGREGSYEQYV.

The chain combines TRBV1 with TRBJ2-3; the D call TRBD2 from the table was never checked on the DNA. TRBV1 is deemed a pseudogene. The CDR3 has 16 amino acids. In nucleotides, the CDR3 is TGCGCCAGCAGCCCGGGAGGGGCGAGCGGGCCAGATACGCAGTATTTT. It is translated as CASSPGGASGPDTQYF.

The chain joins TRBV6-8 to TRBJ2-2, with 8 bases that match TRBD1. V shed 0 bases and J 6 bases; nucleotides not matched to a gene: 9. Germline CDR1 and CDR2: MNHGY and SAAAGT. The CDR3 totals 17 residues. As DNA, the CDR3 is TGTGCCAGCAGTTACTCAGTCTGGACAGGGTGGCCCGGGGAGCTGTTTTTT. Amino acid sequence: CASSYSVWTGWPGELFF.